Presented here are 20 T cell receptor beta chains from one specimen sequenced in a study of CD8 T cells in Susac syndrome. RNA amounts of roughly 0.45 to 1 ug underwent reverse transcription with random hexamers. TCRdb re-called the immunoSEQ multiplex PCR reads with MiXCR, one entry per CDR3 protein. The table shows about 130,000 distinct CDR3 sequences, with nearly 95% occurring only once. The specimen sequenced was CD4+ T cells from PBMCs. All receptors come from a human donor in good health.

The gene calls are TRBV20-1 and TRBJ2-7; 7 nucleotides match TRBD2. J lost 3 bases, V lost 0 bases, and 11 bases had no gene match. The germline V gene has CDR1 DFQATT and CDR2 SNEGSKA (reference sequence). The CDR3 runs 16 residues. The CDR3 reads CSARDIASGMNYEQYF. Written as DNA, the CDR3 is TGCAGTGCTAGAGATATCGCAAGCGGGATGAACTACGAGCAGTACTTC.

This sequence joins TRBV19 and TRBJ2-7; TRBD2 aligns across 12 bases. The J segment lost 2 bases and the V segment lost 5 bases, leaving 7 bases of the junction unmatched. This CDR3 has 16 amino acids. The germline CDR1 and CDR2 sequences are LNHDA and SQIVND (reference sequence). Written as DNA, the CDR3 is TGTGCCAGTAGTCCTCGGACTAGCGGGGCTACCTACGAGCAGTACTTC. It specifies CASSPRTSGATYEQYF.

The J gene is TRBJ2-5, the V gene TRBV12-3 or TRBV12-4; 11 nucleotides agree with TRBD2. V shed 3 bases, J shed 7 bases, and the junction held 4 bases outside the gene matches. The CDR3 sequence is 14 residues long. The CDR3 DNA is TGTGCCAGCAGTTTTCTCCTAGCGGGAGGGACCCAGTACTTC. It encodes CASSFLLAGGTQYF.

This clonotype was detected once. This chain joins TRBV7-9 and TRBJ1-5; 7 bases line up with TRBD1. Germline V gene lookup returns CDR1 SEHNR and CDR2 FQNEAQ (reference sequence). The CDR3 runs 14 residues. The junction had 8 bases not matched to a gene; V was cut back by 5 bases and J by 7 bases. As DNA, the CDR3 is TGTGCCAGCAGCCCTGGGACAGCCCACCAGCCCCAGCATTTT. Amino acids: CASSPGTAHQPQHF.

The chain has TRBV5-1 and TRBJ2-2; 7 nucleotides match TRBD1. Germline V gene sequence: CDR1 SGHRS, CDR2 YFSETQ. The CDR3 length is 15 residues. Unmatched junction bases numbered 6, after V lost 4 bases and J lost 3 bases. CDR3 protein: CASSTTGTYTGELFF. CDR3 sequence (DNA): TGCGCCAGCAGCACGACAGGGACCTACACCGGGGAGCTGTTTTTT.

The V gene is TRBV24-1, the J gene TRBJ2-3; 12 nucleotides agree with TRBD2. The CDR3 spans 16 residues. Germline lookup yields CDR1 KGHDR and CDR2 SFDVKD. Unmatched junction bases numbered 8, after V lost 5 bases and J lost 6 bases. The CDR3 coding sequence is TGTGCCACCAGTGGGGGACTAGCGGGTCTGAAGGATACGCAGTATTTT. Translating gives CATSGGLAGLKDTQYF.

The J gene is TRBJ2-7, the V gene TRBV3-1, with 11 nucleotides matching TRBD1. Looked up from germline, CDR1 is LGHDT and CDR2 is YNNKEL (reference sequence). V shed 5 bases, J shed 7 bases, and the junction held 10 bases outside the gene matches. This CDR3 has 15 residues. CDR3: CASSSQGQGAGEQYF. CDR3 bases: TGTGCCAGCAGCTCTCAAGGACAGGGGGCGGGTGAGCAGTACTTC.

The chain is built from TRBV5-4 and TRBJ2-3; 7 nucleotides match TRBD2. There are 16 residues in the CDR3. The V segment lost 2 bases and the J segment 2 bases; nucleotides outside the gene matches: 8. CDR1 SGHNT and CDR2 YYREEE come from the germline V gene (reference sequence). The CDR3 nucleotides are TGTGCCAGCAGCTTCTCCACCGGGGGGACCACAGATACGCAGTATTTT. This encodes CASSFSTGGTTDTQYF.

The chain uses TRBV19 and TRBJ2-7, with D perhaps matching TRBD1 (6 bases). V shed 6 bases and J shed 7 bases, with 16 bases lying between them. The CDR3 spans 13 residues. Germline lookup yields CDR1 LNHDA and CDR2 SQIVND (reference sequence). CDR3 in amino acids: CASSQQGLREQYF. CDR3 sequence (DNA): TGTGCCAGTAGCCAACAGGGTCTAAGGGAGCAGTACTTC.

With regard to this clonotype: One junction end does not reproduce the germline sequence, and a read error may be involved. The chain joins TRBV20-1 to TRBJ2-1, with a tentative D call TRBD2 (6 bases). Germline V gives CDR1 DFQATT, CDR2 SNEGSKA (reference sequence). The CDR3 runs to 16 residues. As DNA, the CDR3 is TGCAGTGCTAGAGTCTCGCGGGGTAACTCCTTCAATGAGCAGTTCTTC. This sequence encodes CSARVSRGNSFNEQFF.

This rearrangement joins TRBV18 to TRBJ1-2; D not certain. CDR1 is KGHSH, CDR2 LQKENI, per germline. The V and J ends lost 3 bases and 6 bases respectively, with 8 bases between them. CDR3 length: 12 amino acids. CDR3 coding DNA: TGTGCCAGCTCACCTGGACTGCATGGCTACACCTTC. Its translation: CASSPGLHGYTF.

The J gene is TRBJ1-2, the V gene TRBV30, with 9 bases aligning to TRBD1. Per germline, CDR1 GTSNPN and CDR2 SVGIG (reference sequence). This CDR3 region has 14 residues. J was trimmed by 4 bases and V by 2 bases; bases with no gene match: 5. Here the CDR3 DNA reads TGTGCCTGGAGTTCACAGGGGGCGGGCTATGGCTACACCTTC. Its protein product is CAWSSQGAGYGYTF.

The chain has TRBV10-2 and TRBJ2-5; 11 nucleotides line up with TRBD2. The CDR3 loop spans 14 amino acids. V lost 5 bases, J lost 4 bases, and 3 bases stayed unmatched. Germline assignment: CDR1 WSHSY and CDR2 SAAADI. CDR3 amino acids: CASSSGTSGETQYF. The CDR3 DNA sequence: TGCGCCAGCAGTTCCGGGACTAGCGGAGAGACCCAGTACTTC.

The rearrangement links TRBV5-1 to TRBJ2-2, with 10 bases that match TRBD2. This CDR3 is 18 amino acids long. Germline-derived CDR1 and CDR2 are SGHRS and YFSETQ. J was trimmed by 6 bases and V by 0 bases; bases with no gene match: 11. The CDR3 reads CASSLVASGSSRSGELFF. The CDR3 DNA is TGCGCCAGCAGCTTGGTGGCTAGCGGGAGCTCTCGGTCCGGGGAGCTGTTTTTT.

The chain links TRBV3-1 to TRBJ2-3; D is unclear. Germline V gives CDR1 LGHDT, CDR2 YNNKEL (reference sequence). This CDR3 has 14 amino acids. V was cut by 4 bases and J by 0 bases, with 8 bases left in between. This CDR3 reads CASSRGTSTDTQYF. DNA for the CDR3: TGTGCCAGCAGCCGGGGAACAAGCACAGATACGCAGTATTTT.

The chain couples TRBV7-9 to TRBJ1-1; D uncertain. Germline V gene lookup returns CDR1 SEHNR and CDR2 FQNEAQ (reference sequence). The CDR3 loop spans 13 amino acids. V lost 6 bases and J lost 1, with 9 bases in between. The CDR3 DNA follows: TGTGCCAGCAGGACCGAGGGGAACACTGAAGCTTTCTTT. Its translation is CASRTEGNTEAFF.

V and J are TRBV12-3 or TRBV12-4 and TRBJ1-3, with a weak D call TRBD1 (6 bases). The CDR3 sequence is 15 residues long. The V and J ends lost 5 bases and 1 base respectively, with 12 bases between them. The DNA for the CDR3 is TGTGCCAGCAGTCCACAGGGTAATTCTGGAAACACCATATATTTT. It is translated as CASSPQGNSGNTIYF.

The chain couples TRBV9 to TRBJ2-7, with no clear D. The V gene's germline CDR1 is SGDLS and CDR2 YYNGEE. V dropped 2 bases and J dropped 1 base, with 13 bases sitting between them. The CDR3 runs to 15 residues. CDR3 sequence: CASSVGRAYSYEQYF. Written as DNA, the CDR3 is TGTGCCAGCAGCGTTGGACGGGCCTATTCCTACGAGCAGTACTTC.

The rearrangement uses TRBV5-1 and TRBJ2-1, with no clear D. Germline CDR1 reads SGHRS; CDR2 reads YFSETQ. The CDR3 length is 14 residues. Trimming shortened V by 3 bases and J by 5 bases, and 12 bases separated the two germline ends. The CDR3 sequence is CASSSARPDNEQFF. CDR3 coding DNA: TGCGCCAGCAGCTCGGCCCGGCCTGACAATGAGCAGTTCTTC.

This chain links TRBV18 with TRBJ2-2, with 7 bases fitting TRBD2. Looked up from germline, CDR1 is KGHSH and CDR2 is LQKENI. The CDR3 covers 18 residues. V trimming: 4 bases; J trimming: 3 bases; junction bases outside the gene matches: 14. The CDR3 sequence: CASSLRLASGGDTGELFF. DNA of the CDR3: TGTGCCAGCTCACTTCGACTAGCCTCGGGCGGCGACACCGGGGAGCTGTTTTTT.